Sequencing of this TCR beta chain was carried out in a study of T-cell reconstitution after alpha-beta-depleted transplantation in children. In its sample, this clonotype was seen many times. Molecular barcoding with unique molecular identifiers was used for the TCRbeta library. TCRdb called the PCR reads again in MiXCR, with one record for every CDR3 protein. The table records about 610,000 distinct CDR3 sequences, about 10% of them present only once. This CDR3 comprises 16 residues. The V segment lost 1 base and the J segment 3 bases; nucleotides outside the gene matches: 7. Germline V lookup: CDR1 LNHNV, CDR2 YYDKDF (reference sequence).

The chain employs TRBV15 and TRBJ2-7; TRBD2 aligns across 9 bases. The material sequenced was PBMCs from the stem cell graft donor, taken from the stem cell graft. The sequence was obtained from a human donor who donated a stem cell graft to a child with acute myeloid leukemia. Here the CDR3 DNA reads TGTGCCACCAGCAGAGCCGCGGGAGGGAAGCGCTACGAGCAGTACTTC. Encoded protein: CATSRAAGGKRYEQYF.